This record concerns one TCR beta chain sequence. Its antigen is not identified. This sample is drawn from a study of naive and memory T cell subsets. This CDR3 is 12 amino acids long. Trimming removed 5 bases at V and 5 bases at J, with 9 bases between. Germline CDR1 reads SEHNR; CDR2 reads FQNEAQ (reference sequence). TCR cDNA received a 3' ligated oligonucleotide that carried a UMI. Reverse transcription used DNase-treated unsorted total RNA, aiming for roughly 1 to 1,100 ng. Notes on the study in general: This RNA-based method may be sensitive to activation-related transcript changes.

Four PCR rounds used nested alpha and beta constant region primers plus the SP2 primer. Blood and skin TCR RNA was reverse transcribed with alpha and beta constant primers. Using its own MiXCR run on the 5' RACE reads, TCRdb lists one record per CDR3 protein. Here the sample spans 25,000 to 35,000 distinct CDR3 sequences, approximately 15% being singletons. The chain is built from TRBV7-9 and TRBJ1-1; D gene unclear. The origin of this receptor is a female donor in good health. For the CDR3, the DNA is TGTGCCAGCAGCCCGATACTGACTGAAGCTTTCTTT. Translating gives CASSPILTEAFF.